This paragraph covers one TCR beta chain sequence. Libraries were prepared by immunoSEQ multiplex PCR; TCRdb keeps only in-frame clonotypes and omits some of them. Counted here are over 70,000 clones, 85% to 90% occurring once; the ten biggest clones make up less than 9%. The data were taken from a study of control samples from healthy donors and cancer patients. Germline V gene lookup returns CDR1 SGHTA and CDR2 FQGTGA. The V and J ends lost 0 bases and 5 bases respectively, with 6 bases between them. The CDR3 loop spans 13 amino acids. Sequenced input: blood. V usage is TRBV7-3 and J usage is TRBJ2-3; TRBD1 is a possible D gene (5 bases). The sequence came from an older woman in good health. CDR3 sequence reads: CASSLTREDTQYF. Written as DNA, the CDR3 is TGTGCCAGCAGCTTAACCAGGGAAGATACGCAGTATTTT.